A selection of T cell receptor beta chains follows, all from one sample in a study of blood T cell repertoires in COVID-19. Assay used: immunoSEQ multiplex PCR; TCRdb lists only in-frame clones, some missing. This repertoire shows approximately 110,000 clones, around 82% found once; its top ten account for 3.5% to 5%. Material: peripheral blood. Source of these receptors: a human donor in a cohort sampled during active or convalescent COVID-19. CDR3s include the opening cysteine and the closing phenylalanine or tryptophan. The order of the fields is V gene, J gene, clone size, CDR3 length, D gene, CDR3 protein, CDR3 DNA. The D gene is left open where the match is weak. Rows may omit the clone size; those that give it use once, few, many or a size class.

TRBV11-2	TRBJ2-2	-	15	TRBD2	CASSWTSGNTGELFF	TGTGCCAGCAGCTGGACTAGCGGGAACACCGGGGAGCTGTTTTTT
TRBV7-3	TRBJ2-7	-	15	-	CASSLMGGETYEQYF	TGTGCCAGCAGCTTAATGGGGGGAGAGACCTACGAGCAGTACTTC
TRBV6-1	TRBJ1-2	-	14	TRBD1	CASRAGTGGYGYTF	TGTGCCAGCAGGGCCGGGACAGGGGGGTATGGCTACACCTTC
TRBV28	TRBJ2-5	-	12	TRBD1	CASSPPWTGKYF	TGTGCCAGCAGTCCCCCCTGGACAGGGAAGTACTTC
TRBV28	TRBJ1-2	-	15	TRBD1	CARLAGQGDNYGYTF	TGTGCCAGGCTTGCGGGACAGGGGGACAACTATGGCTACACCTTC
TRBV7-9	TRBJ2-3	once	13	-	CASSLAGGRTQYF	TGTGCCAGCAGCTTAGCGGGGGGGCGGACGCAGTATTTT
TRBV7-9	TRBJ1-1	-	13	-	CASSLTGNTEAFF	TGTGCCAGCAGCTTGACAGGGAACACTGAAGCTTTCTTT
TRBV7-9	TRBJ2-3	-	15	-	CASSLGSGSTDTQYF	TGTGCCAGCAGCTTAGGGTCGGGTAGCACAGATACGCAGTATTTT
TRBV7-9	TRBJ1-1	-	18	TRBD1	CASSSAVIGTGADTEAFF	TGTGCCAGCAGCTCCGCTGTTATTGGGACAGGGGCGGACACTGAAGCTTTCTTT
TRBV19	TRBJ2-5	-	19	TRBD2	CASSEGRWASGRLKETQYF	TGTGCCAGTAGTGAGGGGCGGTGGGCTAGCGGGAGGCTTAAAGAGACCCAGTACTTC
TRBV7-2	TRBJ1-6	-	13	-	CASSFRDNSPLHF	TGTGCCAGCAGCTTCAGGGATAATTCACCCCTCCACTTT
TRBV4-3	TRBJ1-1	-	14	-	CASSQVVVNTEAFF	TGCGCCAGCAGCCAAGTGGTAGTGAACACTGAAGCTTTCTTT
TRBV4-1	TRBJ1-2	once	11	TRBD1	CASSQERDRVF	TGCGCCAGCAGCCAAGAAAGGGACAGGGTCTTC
TRBV5-1	TRBJ2-1	-	16	TRBD1	CASSFTTGLKANEQFF	TGCGCCAGCAGCTTCACGACAGGGTTAAAGGCCAATGAGCAGTTCTTC
TRBV10-3	TRBJ2-7	-	15	TRBD1	CAISPGQGRIGEQYF	TGTGCCATCAGCCCTGGACAGGGGAGGATTGGGGAGCAGTACTTC
TRBV7-9	TRBJ2-1	-	14	TRBD2	CASSLGLADNEQFF	TGTGCCAGCAGCTTAGGACTAGCGGACAATGAGCAGTTCTTC
TRBV6-5	TRBJ1-6	few	16	-	CASSYDGLNVASPLHF	TGTGCCAGCAGTTACGATGGCTTGAATGTCGCTTCACCCCTCCACTTT
TRBV19	TRBJ1-3	-	16	TRBD1	CASSRTGGSPGNTIYF	TGTGCCAGTAGTAGGACAGGGGGTTCGCCTGGAAACACCATATATTTT
TRBV19	TRBJ2-7	-	14	-	CASSIRGRAYEQYF	TGTGCCAGTAGTATCAGGGGTCGCGCCTACGAGCAGTACTTC
TRBV6-5	TRBJ2-1	once	15	TRBD1	CANSPRDRAKDEQFF	TGTGCCAACTCCCCCCGGGACAGGGCGAAGGATGAGCAGTTCTTC
TRBV4-3	TRBJ1-6	-	16	-	CASSQDFRASNSPLHF	TGCGCCAGCAGCCAAGATTTCAGGGCGTCTAATTCACCCCTCCACTTT
TRBV3-1/TRBV3-2	TRBJ2-2	-	22	-	CASSQVPRRYSISGRATGELFF	TGTGCCAGCAGCCAAGTCCCCAGGCGCTACTCGATCTCCGGGAGAGCCACCGGGGAGCTGTTTTTT
TRBV10-3	TRBJ2-5	few	14	-	CAISGSSVGETQYF	TGTGCCATCAGTGGTTCTAGCGTTGGGGAGACCCAGTACTTC
TRBV5-1	TRBJ2-5	-	12	TRBD2	CASRISGETQYF	TGCGCCAGCAGAATTAGCGGGGAGACCCAGTACTTC
TRBV10-2	TRBJ2-7	few	13	-	CASSWTTSYEQYF	TGCGCCAGCAGTTGGACTACCTCCTACGAGCAGTACTTC
TRBV28	TRBJ1-2	-	15	-	CASSLGYWGPYGYTF	TGTGCCAGCAGTTTAGGTTATTGGGGGCCCTATGGCTACACCTTC
TRBV19	TRBJ1-6	-	15	TRBD1	CASSPWTGLESPLHF	TGTGCCAGTAGTCCCTGGACAGGGCTAGAATCACCCCTCCACTTT
TRBV3-1/TRBV3-2	TRBJ1-5	-	16	TRBD1	CASSQERDRLDQPQHF	TGTGCCAGCAGCCAAGAAAGGGACAGGCTAGATCAGCCCCAGCATTTT
TRBV4-1	TRBJ2-1	-	16	TRBD2	CASSQLGLAGINEQFF	TGCGCCAGCAGCCAGCTGGGACTAGCGGGGATCAATGAGCAGTTCTTC
TRBV5-1	TRBJ1-2	-	15	-	CASSLAVGSDSGYTF	TGCGCCAGCAGCTTGGCCGTAGGGAGCGATAGTGGCTACACCTTC
TRBV5-6	TRBJ2-7	few	15	TRBD1	CASSPGWDRGYEQYF	TGTGCCAGCAGCCCCGGTTGGGACAGGGGTTACGAGCAGTACTTC
TRBV30	TRBJ2-7	-	14	-	CAWMGKGQLYEQYF	TGTGCCTGGATGGGCAAAGGACAGCTCTACGAGCAGTACTTC
TRBV5-1	TRBJ2-3	-	19	TRBD2	CASSLGPSGGLTSTDTQYF	TGCGCCAGCAGCTTGGGGCCTAGCGGGGGCTTGACTAGCACAGATACGCAGTATTTT
TRBV27	TRBJ2-7	-	14	TRBD2	CASNRLAGASEQYF	TGTGCCAGCAATCGACTAGCGGGAGCAAGTGAGCAGTACTTC
TRBV3-1/TRBV3-2	TRBJ1-3	-	16	-	CASSRGGGSGGNTIYF	TGTGCCAGCAGCCGTGGCGGGGGATCGGGGGGAAACACCATATATTTT
TRBV27	TRBJ1-6	-	14	-	CASSLWSLGSPLHF	TGTGCCAGCAGTTTATGGAGTTTAGGCTCACCCCTCCACTTT
TRBV10-3	TRBJ2-7	-	16	TRBD1	CAIRNKAGTGLYEQYF	TGTGCCATCAGGAACAAAGCCGGGACAGGGTTATACGAGCAGTACTTC
TRBV5-1	TRBJ1-1	-	12	TRBD1	CASRRTGSEAFF	TGCGCCAGCAGACGGACAGGATCTGAAGCTTTCTTT
TRBV4-1	TRBJ2-7	few	17	-	CASSQDVQGPLAYEQYF	TGCGCCAGCAGCCAAGATGTGCAGGGGCCCCTGGCCTACGAGCAGTACTTC
TRBV5-4	TRBJ2-1	-	15	TRBD1	CASSLKDRGDNEQFF	TGTGCCAGCAGCTTAAAGGACAGGGGAGACAATGAGCAGTTCTTC
TRBV5-1	TRBJ1-2	-	13	-	CASSDGEGYGYTF	TGCGCCAGCAGCGACGGGGAGGGGTATGGCTACACCTTC
TRBV7-2	TRBJ1-3	-	14	-	CASSSRQTGNTIYF	TGTGCCAGCAGCTCGAGACAGACTGGAAACACCATATATTTT
TRBV27	TRBJ2-7	-	13	-	CASSSSTGFEQYF	TGTGCCAGCAGTTCCTCCACAGGGTTCGAGCAGTACTTC
TRBV28	TRBJ1-2	-	13	-	CASRVDPTRGYTF	TGTGCCAGCAGAGTAGATCCAACCAGGGGCTACACCTTC
TRBV2	TRBJ2-5	-	14	-	CASRSSKNQETQYF	TGTGCCAGCAGGTCGTCTAAAAACCAAGAGACCCAGTACTTC
TRBV6-1	TRBJ2-7	-	15	TRBD2	CASSEGGLVFYEQYF	TGTGCCAGCAGTGAAGGTGGACTAGTATTTTACGAGCAGTACTTC
TRBV6-1	TRBJ2-5	-	16	TRBD2	CASSEAASGRGETQYF	TGTGCCAGCAGTGAAGCGGCTAGCGGGAGGGGGGAGACCCAGTACTTC
TRBV27	TRBJ1-3	-	16	TRBD1	CASSTFRQGSGNTIYF	TGTGCCAGCAGTACCTTCAGACAGGGCTCAGGAAACACCATATATTTT
TRBV3-1/TRBV3-2	TRBJ1-5	few	16	TRBD1	CASSPRTGVGNQPQHF	TGTGCCAGCAGCCCCAGGACAGGGGTTGGCAATCAGCCCCAGCATTTT
TRBV28	TRBJ2-2	-	18	TRBD2	CASSGRLKAGVFTGELFF	TGTGCCAGCAGTGGGAGACTTAAAGCGGGAGTGTTTACCGGGGAGCTGTTTTTT
TRBV11-2	TRBJ2-7	few	14	-	CASSWTGTYYEQYF	TGTGCCAGCAGCTGGACCGGGACATACTACGAGCAGTACTTC
TRBV10-1	TRBJ2-2	-	16	TRBD2	CASSPTSGRAFGELFF	TGCGCCAGCAGCCCCACTAGCGGGAGGGCCTTCGGGGAGCTGTTTTTT
TRBV6-2/TRBV6-3	TRBJ1-1	-	15	TRBD1	CASSRSLQGGTEAFF	TGTGCCAGCAGTCGTTCCTTACAGGGGGGCACTGAAGCTTTCTTT
TRBV9	TRBJ1-6	-	16	-	CASTPRGDFQNSPLHF	TGTGCCAGCACCCCTCGGGGGGATTTCCAAAATTCACCCCTCCACTTT